The 5 T cell receptor beta chains given below trace back to one sample, sequenced in a study of CD8 T cells in ankylosing spondylitis. TCRdb re-analysed the 5' RACE reads in MiXCR, keeping a single row per CDR3 protein. The sample yields 380,000 or so distinct CDR3 sequences, roughly 22% seen once. Material: blood, either unsorted or a sorted T cell fraction (not recorded which). The source of these receptors is a male donor with ankylosing spondylitis or in good health (not recorded which).

This clonotype was seen only a few times. The rearrangement joins TRBV2 to TRBJ2-1, with 8 nucleotides matching TRBD2. Germline loops: CDR1 SNHLY, CDR2 FYNNEI. The CDR3 covers 14 residues. V shed 2 bases, J shed 6 bases, and the junction held 3 bases outside the gene matches. CDR3 sequence reads: CASSEFGTSNEQFF. The CDR3 region has the DNA TGTGCCAGCAGTGAATTCGGGACTAGCAATGAGCAGTTCTTC.

This chain links TRBV7-9 with TRBJ2-1; D may be TRBD1 (8 bases). CDR3 size: 16 residues. Germline CDR1 reads SEHNR; CDR2 reads FQNEAQ (reference sequence). With 5 bases removed from V and 6 bases from J, the gap between germline ends came to 20 bases. As DNA, the CDR3 is TGTGCCAGCAGCCAGGGGGCCGGGGGGAACCCCAATGAGCAGTTCTTC. Protein: CASSQGAGGNPNEQFF.

The rearrangement uses TRBV3-1 and TRBJ2-1; D gene uncertain. V was shortened by 6 bases and J by 2 bases, with 8 bases between the two germline ends. The CDR3 is made up of 13 amino acids. Germline loops: CDR1 LGHDT, CDR2 YNNKEL (reference sequence). This CDR3 reads CASSLHPYNEQFF. Written as DNA, the CDR3 is TGTGCCAGCAGTCTACATCCCTACAATGAGCAGTTCTTC.

This sequence joins TRBV18 and TRBJ2-1, with TRBD2 identical over 10 bases. This CDR3 has 17 residues. V lost 0 bases to trimming and J lost 1 base; unmatched junction nucleotides: 3. Germline-derived CDR1 and CDR2 are KGHSH and LQKENI. CDR3 sequence reads: CASSPPDSGGSYNEQFF. DNA for the CDR3: TGTGCCAGCTCACCACCTGATAGCGGGGGGTCCTACAATGAGCAGTTCTTC.

The V and J genes are TRBV29-1 and TRBJ2-5; D might be TRBD1 or TRBD2, each matching 6 bases. Per germline, CDR1 SQVTM and CDR2 ANQGSEA. The CDR3 extends over 13 amino acids. Trimming took off 1 base at V and 5 bases at J, with 11 bases between the two ends. CDR3 sequence reads: CSVEGGAVETQYF. CDR3 DNA sequence: TGCAGCGTTGAAGGGGGGGCGGTCGAGACCCAGTACTTC.